This is a list of T cell receptor beta chains from one sample in a study of blood T cells in healthy people across ages. MiXCR was run by TCRdb on the 5' RACE reads, yielding one entry per CDR3 protein. This table holds approximately 1.5 million distinct CDR3 sequences, about 35% found once. Sample: blood. The receptor set was obtained from a woman in her twenties or thirties in good health. Both conserved end residues are part of each CDR3. Each record gives: D gene, clone size, V gene, J gene, CDR3 DNA, CDR3 protein. The D gene is left open where the match is weak. Clone size is not always given. Where it is, it says once, few, many or a class for expanded clones.

-,many,TRBV4-1,TRBJ1-1,TGCGCCAGCAGCCAACCCGGATGGGAGGGCACTGAAGCTTTCTTT,CASSQPGWEGTEAFF
-,many,TRBV18,TRBJ1-2,TGTGCCAGCTCTCTAGGAGGATGGAACTATGGCTACACCTTC,CASSLGGWNYGYTF
-,-,TRBV20-1,TRBJ2-6,TGCAGTGCTAGAGAAGGGACGTCTGGGGCCAACGTCCTGACTTTC,CSAREGTSGANVLTF
-,-,TRBV28,TRBJ1-1,TGTGCCAGCAGTTTAAGGGAGGGCAAGGACACTGAAGCTTTCTTT,CASSLREGKDTEAFF
-,-,TRBV6-2/TRBV6-3,TRBJ2-4,TGTGCCGGCAGTTACTCAGGCAGCCAAGCCAAAAACATTCAGTACTTC,CAGSYSGSQAKNIQYF
-,-,TRBV5-6,TRBJ2-3,TGTGCCAGCAGTCCACCGGACTTTTTATCCACAGATACGCAGTATTTT,CASSPPDFLSTDTQYF
-,many,TRBV20-1,TRBJ1-2,TGCAGTGCTAGGGGGTCGACGGTTAACTATGGCTACACCTTC,CSARGSTVNYGYTF
-,-,TRBV2,TRBJ2-5,TGTGTCAGCAGTTTGTCAGTCGGGCAGTACTTC,CVSSLSVGQYF
-,-,TRBV5-1,TRBJ2-7,TGCGCCAGCGGAGGGGGACTCACCTACGAGCAGTACTTC,CASGGGLTYEQYF
TRBD2,many,TRBV12-3/TRBV12-4,TRBJ2-5,TGTGCCACCCAGGAGCTAGCGGGGGGAGGGGAGACCCAGTACTTC,CATQELAGGGETQYF
TRBD1,-,TRBV28,TRBJ2-7,TGTGCCAGCAGCGGGACAGGGTGTTTCGAGCAGTACTTC,CASSGTGCFEQYF
-,-,TRBV3-1,TRBJ1-2,TGTGCCAGCAGCCAAGATGACAGGCCCTACACCTTC,CASSQDDRPYTF
-,-,TRBV5-1,TRBJ2-7,TGCGCCAGCAGTGGGGCAAATACCTACGAGCAGTACTTC,CASSGANTYEQYF
-,few,TRBV4-1,TRBJ2-1,TGCGCCAGCAGCCTACGGGCCAACAACAATGAGCAGTTCTTC,CASSLRANNNEQFF
-,-,TRBV5-6,TRBJ2-1,TGTGCCAGCAGCACGGGTCAGTTGGAGCAGTTCTTC,CASSTGQLEQFF